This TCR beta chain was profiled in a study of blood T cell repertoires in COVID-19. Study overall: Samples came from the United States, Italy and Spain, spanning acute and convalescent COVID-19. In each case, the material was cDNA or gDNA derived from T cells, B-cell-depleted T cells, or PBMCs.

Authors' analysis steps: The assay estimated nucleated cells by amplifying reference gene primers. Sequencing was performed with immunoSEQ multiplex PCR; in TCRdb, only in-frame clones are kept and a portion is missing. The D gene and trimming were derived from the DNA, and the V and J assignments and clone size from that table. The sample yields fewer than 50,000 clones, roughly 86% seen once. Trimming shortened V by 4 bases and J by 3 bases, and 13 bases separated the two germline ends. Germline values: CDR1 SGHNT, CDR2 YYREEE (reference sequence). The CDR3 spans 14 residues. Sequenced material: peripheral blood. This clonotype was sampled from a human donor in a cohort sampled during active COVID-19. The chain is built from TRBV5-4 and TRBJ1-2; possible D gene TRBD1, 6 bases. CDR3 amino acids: CASSPQGIYYGYTF. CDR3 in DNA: TGTGCCAGCAGCCCCCAGGGGATTTACTATGGCTACACCTTC.